These T cell receptor beta chains were read from a single sample in a study of beta chain features in type 1 diabetes. The repertoire was sequenced with immunoSEQ multiplex PCR; TCRdb's copy has only in-frame clones and lacks some. Of approximately 120,000 clones listed, approximately 39% are singletons. Material for sequencing was stem cell memory CD4+ T cells from blood. All receptors derive from a woman younger than 35 in good health. Each CDR3 is given with its conserved first and last residue. The D gene is left open where the match is weak. Clone size appears in some rows only: once, few, many, or a class for an expanded clone.

>-|-|TRBV28|TRBJ2-3
CASRSRQYTDTQYF
TGTGCCAGCAGGAGTCGACAGTACACAGATACGCAGTATTTT
>-|-|TRBV6-5|TRBJ1-2
CASSKQARTAGGYTF
TGTGCCAGCAGTAAACAGGCCCGGACCGCCGGGGGCTACACCTTC
>-|TRBD2|TRBV29-1|TRBJ2-5
CSACRGLAGGETQYF
TGCAGCGCTTGCCGGGGACTAGCAGGGGGAGAGACCCAGTACTTC
>few|TRBD2|TRBV5-4|TRBJ2-5
CASSGTSRETQYF
TGTGCCAGCAGTGGGACTAGCAGGGAGACCCAGTACTTC
>-|-|TRBV7-9|TRBJ1-4
CASSLGGTPNEKLFF
TGTGCCAGCAGCTTGGGCGGGACCCCCAATGAAAAACTGTTTTTT
>-|TRBD2|TRBV5-1|TRBJ2-1
CASGRTSGTNNNEQFF
TGCGCCAGCGGAAGGACTAGCGGAACGAATAACAATGAGCAGTTCTTC
>-|-|TRBV4-3|TRBJ2-7
CASSQDFPLSAGAYEQYF
TGCGCCAGCAGCCAAGACTTTCCCCTTAGCGCAGGGGCCTACGAGCAGTACTTC
>-|TRBD1|TRBV7-2|TRBJ1-2
CASSSSRQGAYNYGYTF
TGTGCCAGCAGCTCATCCCGCCAGGGGGCATACAACTATGGCTACACCTTC
>-|-|TRBV6-6|TRBJ2-1
CASSLTGSPYNEQFF
TGTGCCAGCAGTTTAACGGGGAGCCCCTACAATGAGCAGTTCTTC
>few|TRBD1|TRBV14|TRBJ2-1
CASSPLQAGTGVDNEQFF
TGTGCCAGCAGCCCTCTCCAAGCCGGGACAGGGGTTGACAATGAGCAGTTCTTC
>few|TRBD1|TRBV27|TRBJ1-1
CASSLGTGFNTEAFF
TGTGCCAGCAGTTTAGGGACAGGGTTTAACACTGAAGCTTTCTTT
>-|-|TRBV5-5|TRBJ2-3
CASSSLATADTQYF
TGTGCCAGCAGCTCCCTAGCAACAGCAGATACGCAGTATTTT
>-|TRBD2|TRBV4-2|TRBJ2-7
CASSQFVREGPNIAREQYF
TGTGCCAGCAGCCAATTCGTCCGGGAGGGCCCAAATATAGCAAGGGAGCAGTACTTC
>few|TRBD2|TRBV7-3|TRBJ2-1
CASSLRSGGPNEQFF
TGTGCCAGCAGCTTAAGATCGGGAGGGCCCAATGAGCAGTTCTTC
>-|-|TRBV5-1|TRBJ2-3
CASSEGQFSDTQYF
TGCGCCAGCAGCGAAGGACAGTTTTCAGATACGCAGTATTTT
>few|-|TRBV18|TRBJ1-5
CASSQARNQPQHF
TGTGCCAGCTCACAAGCACGCAATCAGCCCCAGCATTTT
>-|-|TRBV30|TRBJ2-5
CAWSQGETQYF
TGTGCCTGGAGTCAGGGAGAGACCCAGTACTTC
>-|TRBD1|TRBV7-9|TRBJ1-2
CASSPGTGVDSYGYTF
TGTGCCAGCAGCCCCGGGACAGGGGTAGATTCCTATGGCTACACCTTC
>-|-|TRBV12-1|TRBJ2-3
CASSLTSGTDTQYF
TGTGCCAGCAGCTTGACTAGCGGCACAGATACGCAGTATTTT
>-|TRBD2|TRBV11-1|TRBJ2-1
CASRNPREREGEQFF
TGTGCCAGCAGGAACCCCCGAGAGCGGGAGGGTGAGCAGTTCTTC
>few|-|TRBV30|TRBJ1-1
CAWRVGRVTEAFF
TGTGCCTGGAGGGTAGGGAGGGTCACTGAAGCTTTCTTT
>few|-|TRBV6-6|TRBJ2-3
CASSYQRVMLDTQYF
TGTGCCAGCAGTTACCAGCGGGTCATGCTAGATACGCAGTATTTT
>-|TRBD1|TRBV5-1|TRBJ2-5
CASSLTGVETQYF
TGCGCCAGCAGCCTAACAGGGGTGGAGACCCAGTACTTC
>few|-|TRBV7-9|TRBJ2-3
CASSLGQFTDTQYF
TGTGCCAGCAGCTTAGGACAGTTCACAGATACGCAGTATTTT
>-|-|TRBV7-9|TRBJ2-3
CASSSVFTTQYF
TGTGCCAGCAGCTCAGTCTTCACTACGCAGTATTTT
>-|-|TRBV29-1|TRBJ2-1
CSVEAPGIEQFF
TGCAGCGTTGAGGCCCCAGGGATTGAGCAGTTCTTC
>few|TRBD2|TRBV13|TRBJ2-7
CASRTSGPAYEQYF
TGTGCCAGCAGGACTAGCGGGCCGGCCTACGAGCAGTACTTC
>-|TRBD1|TRBV4-3|TRBJ1-1
CASSRTGNTEAFF
TGCGCCAGCAGCCGGACAGGGAACACTGAAGCTTTCTTT
>few|-|TRBV7-2|TRBJ2-7
CASSLVRRGPYEQYF
TGTGCCAGCAGCTTAGTCAGGCGGGGACCCTACGAGCAGTACTTC
>once|-|TRBV5-1|TRBJ2-7
CASSLALSNVNYEQYF
TGCGCCAGCAGCTTGGCTTTATCTAACGTAAACTACGAGCAGTACTTC
>few|TRBD2|TRBV7-9|TRBJ2-1
CASSRILAGGPHEQFF
TGTGCCAGCAGCCGCATACTAGCGGGAGGGCCCCATGAGCAGTTCTTC
>-|-|TRBV9|TRBJ2-1
CASSVHRDWGYNEQFF
TGTGCCAGCAGCGTCCACAGGGATTGGGGGTACAATGAGCAGTTCTTC
>-|-|TRBV20-1|TRBJ1-1
CSAGRVEAFF
TGCAGTGCTGGTCGGGTTGAAGCTTTCTTT
>-|-|TRBV18|TRBJ1-2
CASSPTRGYGYTF
TGTGCCAGCTCACCAACAAGGGGCTATGGCTACACCTTC
>few|TRBD1|TRBV7-9|TRBJ2-1
CASSSRVGQGDYEQFF
TGTGCCAGCAGCTCCAGGGTGGGACAGGGAGACTATGAGCAGTTCTTC
>few|-|TRBV7-8|TRBJ1-2
CASSPWGQGNYGYTF
TGTGCCAGCAGCCCCTGGGGGCAGGGGAACTATGGCTACACCTTC
>-|TRBD2|TRBV19|TRBJ2-7
CASSIIAGPYEQYF
TGTGCCAGTAGTATCATAGCGGGGCCCTACGAGCAGTACTTC
>-|-|TRBV7-9|TRBJ1-4
CASTPGGNEKLFF
TGTGCCAGCACCCCGGGGGGTAATGAAAAACTGTTTTTT
>-|TRBD1|TRBV7-8|TRBJ1-1
CASSFNRGPNTEAFF
TGTGCCAGCAGCTTTAACAGGGGACCGAACACTGAAGCTTTCTTT
>-|-|TRBV27|TRBJ2-1
CASSAKRNNEQFF
TGTGCCAGCAGTGCAAAGAGGAACAATGAGCAGTTCTTC
>-|TRBD1|TRBV15|TRBJ2-1
CATSSKFRVWGQYNEQFF
TGTGCCACCAGCAGTAAATTCAGAGTCTGGGGACAGTACAATGAGCAGTTCTTC
>-|TRBD1|TRBV11-1|TRBJ1-4
CASSPGTVNEKLFF
TGTGCCAGCAGCCCCGGGACAGTAAATGAAAAACTGTTTTTT
>-|-|TRBV6-1|TRBJ1-2
CASRQPTGPSSYTF
TGTGCCAGCAGACAACCTACAGGGCCCTCAAGCTACACCTTC
>-|TRBD2|TRBV7-9|TRBJ2-7
CASSLNLAGSYEQYF
TGTGCCAGCAGCTTAAATCTAGCGGGCTCCTACGAGCAGTACTTC
>-|-|TRBV30|TRBJ2-3
CAWGGTTGSPDTQYF
TGTGCCTGGGGGGGGACGACAGGGAGCCCAGATACGCAGTATTTT
>-|-|TRBV5-6|TRBJ1-5
CASSLAGFNQPQHF
TGTGCCAGCAGCTTGGCGGGGTTTAATCAGCCCCAGCATTTT
>-|TRBD2|TRBV7-7|TRBJ2-1
CASSLAGGPRNEQFF
TGTGCTAGCAGCTTAGCGGGAGGGCCGCGTAATGAGCAGTTCTTC
>-|-|TRBV28|TRBJ1-1
CASVTGQPNTEAFF
TGTGCCAGCGTTACCGGACAGCCGAACACTGAAGCTTTCTTT
>once|-|TRBV7-9|TRBJ1-5
CASSHGGNQPQHF
TGTGCCAGCAGTCACGGGGGCAATCAGCCCCAGCATTTT
>-|-|TRBV5-4|TRBJ2-1
CASSLNQWEQFF
TGTGCCAGCAGCTTAAACCAGTGGGAGCAGTTCTTC
>-|-|TRBV4-1|TRBJ1-5
CASSPRRDRLDQPQHF
TGCGCCAGCAGCCCAAGGAGGGACCGACTAGATCAGCCCCAGCATTTT